This TCR beta chain comes out of a study of blood T cell repertoires in COVID-19. The CDR3 extends over 15 amino acids. The V segment lost 3 bases and the J segment 5 bases; nucleotides outside the gene matches: 8. Germline-derived CDR1 and CDR2 are SGHNT and YYREEE (reference sequence). Sequenced by immunoSEQ multiplex PCR; TCRdb stores in-frame clones only, minus some. Here the sample spans about 320,000 clones, 85% being singletons. V and J are TRBV5-4 and TRBJ2-1; TRBD1 agrees at 7 bases. The sequencing input was peripheral blood. The sequence was collected from a human donor in a cohort sampled during active COVID-19. This chain's CDR3 is CASSSRDRLDNEQFF. CDR3 DNA: TGTGCCAGCAGCTCACGGGACAGACTTGACAATGAGCAGTTCTTC.